This is a list of T cell receptor beta chains from one sample in a study of T cell responses to AZD1222 COVID-19 vaccine. Here immunoSEQ multiplex PCR was the method, and the copy in TCRdb shows in-frame clones only, minus some. This table holds about 140,000 clones, approximately 90% found once. The sample consisted of peripheral blood, taken on day 0 of AZD1222 vaccination. These receptors originate from an adult in good health. Each CDR3 is given with its conserved first and last residue. The D gene is left open where the match is weak. Only some rows state a clone size, as once, few, many or a class for expanded clones.

>TRBV29-1|-|-|TRBJ1-1
CSVAYGGRDEAFF
TGCAGCGTTGCTTACGGGGGTCGGGATGAAGCTTTCTTT
>TRBV7-9|TRBD2|-|TRBJ2-7
CASSLVSWGLENVYEQYF
TGTGCCAGCAGCTTAGTATCTTGGGGACTAGAAAATGTTTACGAGCAGTACTTC
>TRBV6-4|TRBD1|-|TRBJ2-1
CASSKRGQDYNEQFF
TGTGCCAGCTCTAAGAGGGGACAGGACTACAATGAGCAGTTCTTC
>TRBV10-3|TRBD1|-|TRBJ1-1
CATGGTANTEAFF
TGTGCCACCGGGGGGACAGCGAACACTGAAGCTTTCTTT
>TRBV9|TRBD2|-|TRBJ2-5
CASSLNGGAQTQYF
TGTGCCAGCAGCTTGAACGGGGGGGCACAGACCCAGTACTTC
>TRBV4-1|-|-|TRBJ1-2
CASSRSQAYYGYTF
TGCGCCAGCAGCCGTTCACAAGCGTACTATGGCTACACCTTC
>TRBV5-6|-|-|TRBJ1-1
CASIRGRVNTEAFF
TGTGCCAGCATTCGGGGGCGAGTGAACACTGAAGCTTTCTTT
>TRBV6-5|-|-|TRBJ1-3
CASLDSHGSGNTIYF
TGTGCCAGCCTAGACAGTCATGGGTCTGGAAACACCATATATTTT
>TRBV28|-|-|TRBJ2-7
CATRPRYYEQYF
TGTGCCACCCGGCCCAGATACTACGAGCAGTACTTC
>TRBV29-1|-|once|TRBJ2-1
CSVVPGFTSYNEQFF
TGCAGCGTTGTCCCGGGATTTACATCCTACAATGAGCAGTTCTTC
>TRBV19|-|-|TRBJ2-2
CASSILALGELFF
TGTGCCAGTAGTATTCTAGCCCTCGGGGAGCTGTTTTTT
>TRBV5-4|TRBD1|-|TRBJ2-7
CASSLVGQGAHEQYF
TGTGCCAGCAGCTTGGTTGGACAGGGGGCCCACGAGCAGTACTTC
>TRBV11-1|-|-|TRBJ1-1
CASSLIRGMNTEAFF
TGTGCCAGCAGCTTAATCAGGGGTATGAACACTGAAGCTTTCTTT
>TRBV27|TRBD1|-|TRBJ2-3
CASSRRTGAGADTQYF
TGTGCCAGCAGTCGACGGACAGGGGCCGGCGCAGATACGCAGTATTTT
>TRBV6-5|-|-|TRBJ1-2
CASSRRETYGYTF
TGTGCCAGCAGCCGACGGGAGACCTACGGCTACACCTTC
>TRBV5-4|-|-|TRBJ1-2
CASTLGRTGYTF
TGTGCCAGCACCCTAGGACGCACAGGCTACACCTTC
>TRBV6-6|TRBD1|-|TRBJ1-1
CASRTGGDNTEAFF
TGTGCCAGCAGGACAGGGGGCGATAACACTGAAGCTTTCTTT
>TRBV2|TRBD2|-|TRBJ2-2
CASSRLAGNTGELFF
TGTGCCAGCAGCCGACTAGCGGGGAACACCGGGGAGCTGTTTTTT
>TRBV4-3|-|few|TRBJ2-1
CASSQGRVTGLYNEQFF
TGCGCCAGCAGCCAAGGAAGGGTAACAGGGTTATACAATGAGCAGTTCTTC
>TRBV9|-|-|TRBJ1-1
CASSVEGGPNTEAFF
TGTGCCAGCAGCGTAGAGGGAGGGCCGAACACTGAAGCTTTCTTT
>TRBV2|TRBD1|-|TRBJ2-7
CASSDHRQGTIYEQYF
TGTGCCAGCAGTGATCATCGACAGGGGACCATCTACGAGCAGTACTTC
>TRBV7-2|-|-|TRBJ1-5
CASSPDGLANQPQHF
TGTGCCAGCAGCCCGGACGGGCTCGCGAATCAGCCCCAGCATTTT
>TRBV7-8|-|-|TRBJ2-1
CASSYSPDHEQFF
TGTGCCAGCAGCTATAGCCCGGACCATGAGCAGTTCTTC
>TRBV28|TRBD1|-|TRBJ2-5
CASSAIPGQGLETQYF
TGTGCCAGCAGTGCGATACCGGGACAGGGTTTGGAGACCCAGTACTTC
>TRBV20-1|-|-|TRBJ1-4
CSASGVVGGSEKLFF
TGCAGTGCTAGTGGGGTGGTAGGGGGGAGTGAAAAACTGTTTTTT
>TRBV10-3|-|-|TRBJ1-6
CAISPIARAPTPLHF
TGTGCCATCAGCCCCATTGCCCGGGCGCCCACACCCCTCCACTTT